Listed here are 21 T cell receptor beta chains from one sample, sequenced in a study of blood T cell repertoires in COVID-19. Data came from immunoSEQ multiplex PCR; TCRdb stores just in-frame clones and leaves some out. The sample holds 150,000 to 200,000 clones; around 82% are singletons and the top ten take 6.5% to 9%. What was sequenced was peripheral blood. The receptors stem from a woman in her forties with COVID-19, enrolled during active disease.

This clone was observed a single time. The rearrangement uses TRBV19 and TRBJ2-7; 7 nucleotides agree with TRBD2. The CDR3 is 14 amino acids. After removal of 6 bases from V and 7 bases from J, the junction contained 12 bases not matched to a gene. Germline V lookup: CDR1 LNHDA, CDR2 SQIVND (reference sequence). DNA for the CDR3: TGTGCCAGTAGACCCCCGGGAGGTACCCGGGAGCAGTACTTC. It translates to CASRPPGGTREQYF.

This sequence joins TRBV28 and TRBJ1-1; 8 nucleotides align to TRBD1. CDR1 MDHEN and CDR2 SYDVKM come from the germline V gene. J was trimmed by 1 base and V by 6 bases; bases with no gene match: 4. There are 14 residues in the CDR3. The CDR3: CASRRGQGNTEAFF. CDR3 nucleotide sequence: TGTGCCAGCAGACGCGGACAGGGGAACACTGAAGCTTTCTTT.

J is TRBJ2-3 and V is TRBV12-3 or TRBV12-4, with D hard to call. V was pared by 8 bases and J by 1 base, with 10 bases between. The CDR3 has 13 residues. The CDR3 reads CASLLHGTDTQYF. For the CDR3, the DNA is TGTGCCAGCTTACTACATGGCACAGATACGCAGTATTTT.

The rearrangement uses TRBV7-9 and TRBJ2-1, with TRBD2 matching 11 bases. Germline V gene sequence: CDR1 SEHNR, CDR2 FQNEAQ (reference sequence). CDR3 length equals 15 residues. J was trimmed by 9 bases and V by 1 base; bases with no gene match: 5. The CDR3 protein is CASSLGVAGGREQFF. CDR3 coding DNA: TGTGCCAGCAGCTTAGGGGTAGCGGGAGGGCGTGAGCAGTTCTTC.

The CDR3: CATGGTDFFQPQHF. The DNA of the CDR3 is TGTGCCACAGGGGGGACAGACTTCTTTCAGCCCCAGCATTTT. This chain links TRBV10-3 with TRBJ1-5; 7 nucleotides agree with TRBD1. Trimming at V came to 10 bases and at J to 6 bases, leaving 12 bases not matched to a gene. Germline V gene lookup returns CDR1 ENHRY and CDR2 SYGVKD. CDR3 length equals 14 residues.

This clone was seen a single time. This sequence joins TRBV7-2 and TRBJ2-2, with 8 bases fitting TRBD1. The germline gives CDR1 SGHTA, CDR2 FQGNSA. V lost 4 bases, J lost 8 bases, and 9 bases stayed unmatched. This CDR3 contains 15 residues. CDR3 loop: CASSSLGQVVGELFF. DNA for the CDR3: TGTGCCAGCAGCTCCCTGGGACAGGTGGTAGGGGAGCTGTTTTTT.

The rearrangement links TRBV19 to TRBJ2-2; D gene unclear. CDR1 LNHDA and CDR2 SQIVND come from the germline V gene (reference sequence). The CDR3 consists of 12 residues. V gave up 6 bases and J gave up 3 bases, with 5 bases separating them. The DNA for the CDR3 is TGTGCCAGTAGGACTTACACCGGGGAGCTGTTTTTT. This gives the protein CASRTYTGELFF.

V gene TRBV3-1 (or the pseudogene TRBV3-2) combines with J gene TRBJ1-2, with 8 bases lining up with TRBD1. The CDR3 is made up of 14 amino acids. Germline CDR1 and CDR2: LGHDT and YNNKEL (reference sequence). V dropped 4 bases and J dropped 5; count of bases not matched to a gene: 6. The CDR3 here is CASSRQTGGYGYTF. The CDR3 DNA is TGTGCCAGCAGCCGCCAAACAGGGGGATATGGCTACACCTTC.

This clone has just one count. The V and J genes are TRBV6-2 or TRBV6-3 and TRBJ2-2; D not resolved. Germline V gene data show CDR1 as MNHEY and CDR2 as SVGEGT. The CDR3 length is 13 residues. Trimming shortened V by 3 bases and J by 4 bases, and 6 bases separated the two germline ends. DNA of the CDR3: TGTGCCAGCAGTTATTTAGCCACCGGGGAGCTGTTTTTT. This sequence encodes CASSYLATGELFF.

Comments on this clone: The sample contains more than one DNA sequence encoding this CDR3. This chain links TRBV28 with TRBJ1-5; D might be TRBD1 (6 bases). The CDR3 totals 15 residues. Per the germline V gene, CDR1 is MDHEN and CDR2 is SYDVKM. Trimming shortened V by 2 bases and J by 2 bases, and 10 bases separated the two germline ends. CDR3 sequence (DNA): TGTGCCAGCAGTTTAGGGCCAGGGGGCAATCAGCCCCAGCATTTT. This sequence encodes CASSLGPGGNQPQHF.

This clone was counted many times. This chain links TRBV5-4 with TRBJ1-2, with D uncertain. The length of the CDR3 is 13 residues. Trimming shortened V by 0 bases and J by 2 bases, and 5 bases separated the two germline ends. The germline V gene has CDR1 SGHNT and CDR2 YYREEE (reference sequence). The CDR3 DNA is TGTGCCAGCAGCTTGGACCGGAACTATGGCTACACCTTC. It specifies CASSLDRNYGYTF.

The chain combines TRBV5-1 with TRBJ2-7, with 7 nucleotides matching TRBD1. Trimming took 2 bases from V and 2 from J; bases not matched to a gene: 7. Germline CDR1 SGHRS, CDR2 YFSETQ. The CDR3 totals 15 residues. The DNA of the CDR3 is TGCGCCAGCAGCTTAACAGGGGACCGAACCTACGAGCAGTACTTC. It specifies CASSLTGDRTYEQYF. Together with reference TRBV5-1 and TRBJ2-7, the CDR3 gives the full variable domain: KAGVTQTPRYLIKTRGQQVTLSCSPISGHRSVSWYQQTPGQGLQFLFEYFSETQRNKGNFPGRFSGRQFSNSRSEMNVSTLELGDSALYLCASSLTGDRTYEQYFGPGTRLTVT.

V and J are TRBV24-1 and TRBJ2-5; TRBD1 aligns across 7 bases. J gave up 4 bases and V 4 bases, and 11 bases lay outside the gene matches. Germline V lookup: CDR1 KGHDR, CDR2 SFDVKD. This CDR3 spans 16 amino acids. In nucleotides, the CDR3 is TGTGCCACCAGTGAGCCAAACAGGGGATCTGTAGAGACCCAGTACTTC. This codes for CATSEPNRGSVETQYF.

V gene TRBV5-1 combines with J gene TRBJ1-2; D ambiguous. The germline V gene has CDR1 SGHRS and CDR2 YFSETQ. V lost 3 bases to trimming and J lost 4 bases, with 16 bases between them. The CDR3 runs to 15 residues. CDR3 sequence (DNA): TGCGCCAGCAGCTCACCCACAACACCCCCCTATGGCTACACCTTC. This sequence encodes CASSSPTTPPYGYTF.

V gene TRBV19 combines with J gene TRBJ2-3; possible D gene TRBD1, 6 bases. The CDR3 sequence is 14 residues long. Germline CDR1 is LNHDA and CDR2 is SQIVND (reference sequence). V was trimmed by 9 bases and J by 4 bases, leaving 17 bases between them. The CDR3 DNA sequence: TGTGCCAGCACCGAAACAGGGTGGGCAGATACGCAGTATTTT. It encodes CASTETGWADTQYF.

The V and J genes are TRBV5-4 and TRBJ1-2, with TRBD1 matching over 11 bases. Trimming at V came to 3 bases and at J to 0 bases, leaving 1 base not matched to a gene. Germline V lookup: CDR1 SGHNT, CDR2 YYREEE (reference sequence). CDR3 length: 15 residues. The CDR3 protein is CASSSGQGANYGYTF. Written as DNA, the CDR3 is TGTGCCAGCAGCTCGGGACAGGGGGCTAACTATGGCTACACCTTC.

This chain uses TRBV6-5 with TRBJ2-1; possibly TRBD2 for D (5 bases). CDR1 is MNHEY, CDR2 SVGAGI, per germline. V was shortened by 6 bases and J by 3 bases, with 6 bases between the two germline ends. The CDR3 has 12 residues. DNA for the CDR3: TGTGCCAGCAGCGGGGTCTACAATGAGCAGTTCTTC. Protein product: CASSGVYNEQFF.

This clone has only a few counts. The V gene is TRBV13, the J gene TRBJ2-1, with TRBD2 identical over 14 bases. CDR1 and CDR2 from the germline V gene are PRHDT and FYEKMQ (reference sequence). Trimming at V came to 2 bases and at J to 6 bases, leaving 3 bases not matched to a gene. The CDR3 length is 16 residues. The CDR3, as DNA: TGTGCCAGCAGCTTAAGGACTAGCGGGAGGCTCAATGAGCAGTTCTTC. Its translation: CASSLRTSGRLNEQFF.

The rearrangement links TRBV6-6 to TRBJ1-1, with D perhaps TRBD1 (6 bases). Germline V CDR1 and CDR2: MNHNY, SVGAGI (reference sequence). Trimming cost V 7 bases and J 5 bases, with 20 bases left between them. The CDR3 length is 15 residues. CDR3 nucleotide sequence: TGTGCCAGCAAGCAGGGACAACCGGACGGGACTGAAGCTTTCTTT. As protein: CASKQGQPDGTEAFF.

This clone was seen a single time. The CDR3 DNA reads as TGTGCCAGCAGCTTTCGGACGGTTGAGGTCGCGGGCAGTATAGGTTCACCCCTCCACTTT. It translates to CASSFRTVEVAGSIGSPLHF. The chain combines TRBV11-3 with TRBJ1-6; D is uncertain. V was trimmed by 3 bases and J by 9 bases, leaving 30 bases between them. The CDR3 is made up of 20 amino acids. CDR1 and CDR2 (germline): SGHNT, YENEEA.

The sample holds one count of this clone. The chain joins TRBV6-5 to TRBJ1-6; a possible D gene is TRBD1 (6 bases). Germline V gene sequence: CDR1 MNHEY, CDR2 SVGAGI. Trimming stripped 6 bases from V and 3 bases from J, with 12 bases between. The CDR3 consists of 15 residues. This CDR3 reads CASRIQGVYNSPLHF. DNA for the CDR3: TGTGCCAGCAGAATACAGGGAGTCTATAATTCACCCCTCCACTTT.